This T cell receptor (beta chain) came from a study of T-cell memory formation after mild COVID-19. The V end lost 2 bases, the J end lost 5 bases, and 6 bases lay between the germline ends. CDR3 length: 12 amino acids. TCRdb analysed the 5' RACE reads with MiXCR anew, one entry per CDR3 protein. The top ten clones hold 25% to 30% of a sample with roughly 110,000 distinct CDR3 sequences, about 15% of them seen once. The receptor's source is an adult woman who had mild COVID-19 (a few samples of this study predate the infection). Cell type and time point are not known. V usage is TRBV12-3 or TRBV12-4 and J usage is TRBJ2-5, with D possibly TRBD2 on 5 matching bases. Specimen: PBMCs or a T cell subset sorted from them (not recorded which). CDR3 sequence (DNA): TGTGCCAGCAGTTTACGGGGTGAGACCCAGTACTTC. Encoded protein: CASSLRGETQYF.